This T cell receptor beta chain was identified in a study of tumor-infiltrating lymphocytes in primary liver carcinoma. On the study more broadly: Sequenced samples came back with roughly 3.5 to 8 million productive TCRbeta reads, and the counts looked alike across tissue types.

As regards this clonotype: Its target is not known. At one end the junction does not follow the germline gene, possibly because of a read error.

The study, taken as a whole, reports: Reduced overlap was seen in tumor-adjacent and tumor-blood pairs versus tumor region pairs. Tumor tissue displayed a significantly greater top-250-clone fraction than blood (p = 0.039).

Germline CDR1 MNHNS, CDR2 SASEGT. CDR3 size: 12 residues. Taking about 20-31 mg of unsorted bulk tissue, the authors co-extracted RNA and DNA. Tumor samples all exceeded 85% viable tumor cells. Production of TCR beta cDNA used around 0.45 ug total RNA together with a constant-region primer. Library construction for TCR beta comprised three nested multiplex PCR rounds performed with slightly modified ARM-PCR. For 10 cycles apiece, the opening two PCR rounds ran with TRBV1-TRBV30 forward primers and a C-beta reverse primer. TCRdb re-called the multiplex PCR reads through MiXCR, storing one row per CDR3 protein. This table has 110,000 or so distinct CDR3 sequences, approximately 78% appearing once.

Source material: liver tumor tissue from sampling region 3. Subset reported: tumor region T3, left-lateral pole. The J gene is TRBJ2-3, the V gene TRBV6-1, with D unclear. The receptor was isolated from a man between 35 and 55 years old with primary liver carcinoma and hepatitis B virus infection. DNA for the CDR3: TGTGCCAGCAAGCCCAGCAGTGATACGCAATATTTT. Amino acids: CASKPSSDTQYF.